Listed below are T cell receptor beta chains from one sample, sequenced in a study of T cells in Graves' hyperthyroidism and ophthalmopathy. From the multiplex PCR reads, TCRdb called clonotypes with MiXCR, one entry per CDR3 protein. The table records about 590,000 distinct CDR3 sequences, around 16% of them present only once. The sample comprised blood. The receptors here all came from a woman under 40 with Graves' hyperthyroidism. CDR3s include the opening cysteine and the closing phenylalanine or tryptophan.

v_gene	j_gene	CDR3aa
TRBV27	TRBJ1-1	CASSDTQGMNTEAFF
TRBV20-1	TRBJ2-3	CSATGTSGTIDTQYF
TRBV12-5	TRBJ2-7	CASGLGSSGTGTYEQYF
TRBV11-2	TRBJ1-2	CASSAERADYGYTF
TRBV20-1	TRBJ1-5	CSASDSYSNQPQHF
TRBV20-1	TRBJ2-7	CSARHRDRGFDEQYF
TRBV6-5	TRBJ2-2	CASSYSPVNTGELFF
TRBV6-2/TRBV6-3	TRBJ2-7	CASRLGGSSYEQYF
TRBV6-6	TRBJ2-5	CASSYSVQRGTQYF
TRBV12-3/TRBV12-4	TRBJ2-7	CASSLDRGLIHEQYF
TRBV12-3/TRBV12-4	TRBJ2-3	CASSTTRSPDHTQYF
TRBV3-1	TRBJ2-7	CASSQIPGRPSKTASYEQYF
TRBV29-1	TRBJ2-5	CSVHTGAETQYF
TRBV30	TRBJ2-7	CAWSEGTAYEQYF
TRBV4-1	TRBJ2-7	CASSPRTTASSYEQYF
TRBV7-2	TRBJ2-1	CASSYATRAYNEQFF
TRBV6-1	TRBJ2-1	CASSYGTSGRNEQFF
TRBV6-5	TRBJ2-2	CASSYRQDTGELFF
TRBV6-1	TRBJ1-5	CASGTGLNQPQHF
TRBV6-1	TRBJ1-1	CAARVRHPMNTEAFF
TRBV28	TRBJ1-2	CASGQGAVGYTF
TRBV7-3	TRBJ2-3	CASSLGVAGGFDTQYF
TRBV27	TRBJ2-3	CASHSSDTDTQYF
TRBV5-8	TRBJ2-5	CASSLEPGWGETQYF
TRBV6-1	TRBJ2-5	CASHTSKTQYF
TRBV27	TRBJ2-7	CASSETSGRVYEQYF
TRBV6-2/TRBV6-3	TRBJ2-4	CASSGVTKNIQYF
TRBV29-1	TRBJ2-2	CSGGGSGVSGELFF
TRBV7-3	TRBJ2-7	CASSTSSEPYEQYF
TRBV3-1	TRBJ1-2	CASSPDGAYGYTF
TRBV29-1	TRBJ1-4	CSVSGLGKEKLFF
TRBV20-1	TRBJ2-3	CSAKRTSGPTDTQYF
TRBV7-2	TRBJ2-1	CASQLAGNNEQFF
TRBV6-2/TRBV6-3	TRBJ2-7	CASSNHRLANYEQYF
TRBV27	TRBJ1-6	CASTTGRNLPLHF
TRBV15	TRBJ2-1	CATSRAGSGQGAIYEQFF
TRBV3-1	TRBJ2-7	CASSQDETGENEQYF
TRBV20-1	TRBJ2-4	CSASDGGRAKNIQYF
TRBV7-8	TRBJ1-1	CASSLALGQANTEAFF
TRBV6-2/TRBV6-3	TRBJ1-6	CASSLNRGGGVGSPLHF
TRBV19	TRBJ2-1	CASRSPGLAGQNEQFF
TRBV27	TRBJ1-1	CASSSYRSEAFF
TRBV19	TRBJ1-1	CASTTPLSAEAFF
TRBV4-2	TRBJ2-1	CASSQEHYQSSYNEQFF
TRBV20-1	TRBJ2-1	CSARDPTSGSYNEQFF
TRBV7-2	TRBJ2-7	CASSLVTSGRNYEQYF
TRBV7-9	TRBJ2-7	CASGLNAYEQYF
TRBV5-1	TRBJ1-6	CASSPGRFNSPLHF
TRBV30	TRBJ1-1	CAWSKGGQGNTEAFF
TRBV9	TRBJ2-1	CASSVARSAYNEQFF
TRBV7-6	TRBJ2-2	CASSTSAPNTGELFF
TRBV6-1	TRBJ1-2	CASSELGPVGTNYGYTF
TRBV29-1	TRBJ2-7	CSVALDSSYEQYF
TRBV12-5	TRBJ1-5	CASGLVFSFGLQPQHF
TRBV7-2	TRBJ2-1	CASRPSDSSYNEQFF